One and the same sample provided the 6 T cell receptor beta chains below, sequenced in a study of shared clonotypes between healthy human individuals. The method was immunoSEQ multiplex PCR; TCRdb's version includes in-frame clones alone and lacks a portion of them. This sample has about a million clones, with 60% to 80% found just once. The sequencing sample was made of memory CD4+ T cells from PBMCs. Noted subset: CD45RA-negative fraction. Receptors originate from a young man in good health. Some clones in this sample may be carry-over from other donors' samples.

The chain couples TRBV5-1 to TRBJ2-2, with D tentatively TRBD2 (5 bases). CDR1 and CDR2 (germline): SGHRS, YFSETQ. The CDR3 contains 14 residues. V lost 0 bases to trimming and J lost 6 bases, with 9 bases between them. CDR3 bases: TGCGCCAGCAGCTTGGCCTCTAGCCCCGGGGAGCTGTTTTTT. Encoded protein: CASSLASSPGELFF.

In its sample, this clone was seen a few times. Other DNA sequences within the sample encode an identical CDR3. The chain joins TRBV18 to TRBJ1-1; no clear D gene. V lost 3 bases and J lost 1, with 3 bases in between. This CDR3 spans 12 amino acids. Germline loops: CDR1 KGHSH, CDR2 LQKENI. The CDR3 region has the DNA TGTGCCAGCTCACCCCGGAACACTGAAGCTTTCTTT. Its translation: CASSPRNTEAFF.

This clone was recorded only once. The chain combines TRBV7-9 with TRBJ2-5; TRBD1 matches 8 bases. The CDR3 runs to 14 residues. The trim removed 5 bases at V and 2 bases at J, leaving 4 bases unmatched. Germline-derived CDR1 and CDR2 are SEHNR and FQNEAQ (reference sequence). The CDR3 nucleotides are TGTGCCAGCAGCCCACGGACAGGGCAAGAGACCCAGTACTTC. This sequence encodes CASSPRTGQETQYF. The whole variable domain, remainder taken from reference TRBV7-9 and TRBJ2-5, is DTGVSQNPRHKITKRGQNVTFRCDPISEHNRLYWYRQTLGQGPEFLTYFQNEAQLEKSRLLSDRFSAERPKGSFSTLEIQRTEQGDSAMYLCASSPRTGQETQYFGPGTRLLVL.

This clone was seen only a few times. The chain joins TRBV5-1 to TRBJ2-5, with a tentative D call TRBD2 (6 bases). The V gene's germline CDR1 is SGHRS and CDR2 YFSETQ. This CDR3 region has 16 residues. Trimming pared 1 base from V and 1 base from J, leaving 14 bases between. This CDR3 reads CASSLSVGGTQETQYF. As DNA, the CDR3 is TGCGCCAGCAGCTTGTCGGTGGGAGGCACCCAAGAGACCCAGTACTTC.

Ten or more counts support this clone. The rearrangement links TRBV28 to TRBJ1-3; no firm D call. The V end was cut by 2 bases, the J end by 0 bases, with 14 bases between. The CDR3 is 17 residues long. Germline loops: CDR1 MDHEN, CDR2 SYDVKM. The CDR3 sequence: CASSLERRSNSGNTIYF. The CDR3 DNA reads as TGTGCCAGCAGTTTAGAACGACGGTCAAACTCTGGAAACACCATATATTTT.

The chain's CDR3 is CASSLGREATNEKLFF. Written as DNA, the CDR3 is TGCGCCAGCAGCTTGGGCAGAGAAGCAACTAATGAAAAACTGTTTTTT. J is TRBJ1-4 and V is TRBV5-1, with unresolved D. The CDR3 totals 16 residues. Between the trimmed V and J ends, which lost 0 bases and 0 bases, there was a span of 9 bases. CDR1 is SGHRS, CDR2 YFSETQ, per germline.